The subject of this entry is one T cell receptor (beta chain). At least two post-ART and at least one pre-ART PBMC sample were available for each donor. The data originate from a study of long-term antiretroviral therapy in people with HIV. Per germline, CDR1 SGDLS and CDR2 YYNGEE. CDR3 size: 15 residues. Losses at the gene ends were 0 bases for V and 4 bases for J; bases not matched to a gene: 5. The libraries were made with immunoSEQ v3.0 at survey level. Profiled with immunoSEQ multiplex PCR; TCRdb holds only in-frame clones, not every one. The data show about 7,200 clones, about four fifths seen once.

This sample comprised unsorted PBMCs, obtained approximately eleven months before starting antiretroviral therapy. The sequence derives from a man aged 35-49 years with HIV. This chain uses TRBV9 with TRBJ2-7, with 9 positions matching TRBD2. CDR3 nucleotides: TGTGCCAGCAGCGTAGGAGGCGGGGGGGCGTACGAGCAGTACTTC. Amino acids: CASSVGGGGAYEQYF. Combining the CDR3 with reference TRBV9 and TRBJ2-7 gives the whole variable domain DSGVTQTPKHLITATGQRVTLRCSPRSGDLSVYWYQQSLDQGLQFLIQYYNGEERAKGNILERFSAQQFPDLHSELNLSSLELGDSALYFCASSVGGGGAYEQYFGPGTRLTVT.